Detailed here is one TCR beta chain. The data originate from a study of metastatic and nonmetastatic thyroid tumors. Original analysis: The distant-metastasis classifier for papillary thyroid cancer was built from CDR3 differences across clinicopathological groups. From the PCR reads, TCRdb re-called clones with MiXCR. These V and J calls are TCRdb output, not the study's own analysis. The table records fewer than 35,000 clones, under 30% of them present only once. Trimming removed 5 bases at V and 2 bases at J, with 19 bases between. Germline-derived CDR1 and CDR2 are SGHTA and FQGTGA. The CDR3 has 17 residues. Nobody among the patients had been given any treatment before thyroid surgery.

Material for sequencing was blood. The receptor comes from a female donor with papillary thyroid cancer or a benign thyroid nodule (not recorded which). Some clones in this sample may be carry-over from other donors' samples. V usage is TRBV7-3 and J usage is TRBJ1-5; D uncertain. CDR3 nucleotide sequence: TGTGCCAGCAGCCAACGGCATGTAGAGAAGGGCAATCAGCCCCAGCATTTT. Its translation is CASSQRHVEKGNQPQHF.